Given below is one T cell receptor beta chain in context. Its binding antigen is unknown. Base quality data are lacking; no much larger clone is found one base away. The data are from a study of T cell changes during pregnancy in multiple sclerosis (dated by TCRdb to about 2019). About the investigation overall: The study looked at changes in the T cell repertoire across pregnancy in women with multiple sclerosis.

The CDR3, from cysteine to phenylalanine, totals 16 residues. CDR3 DNA only is kept here, 48 bases in frame from base 1. CDR1 and CDR2 are read off the germline V gene as SGDLS and YYNGEE. V loses 0 bases at its end and J loses 4 bases; junction bases beyond the gene matches: 5. The library was produced with the immunoSEQ multiplex PCR assay. The source is immuneACCESS, and TCRdb retained only in-frame sequences with V and J called. Part of the clones is not carried over; for the studies checked, unresolved V genes explain less than half of this, and the remainder is unexplained. The sample records tens of thousands of clones, nearly 90% of which are singletons. Approximately 1.1% of the sample goes to the ten largest clones.

This receptor chain uses TRBV9 and TRBJ2-2; 8 of the junction bases match TRBD2. The sequenced sample was CD4+ T cells from peripheral blood mononuclear cells, obtained in the first trimester of pregnancy. This receptor was obtained from a female donor with multiple sclerosis, enrolled in a pregnancy study. In nucleotides, the sequence is TGTGCCAGCAGCGTAGGCGGGACTAGTTCCACCGGGGAGCTGTTTTTT. Translated, it gives CASSVGGTSSTGELFF. The reference TRBV9 and TRBJ2-2 proteins fill in what lies around the CDR3, so the full variable domain reads DSGVTQTPKHLITATGQRVTLRCSPRSGDLSVYWYQQSLDQGLQFLIQYYNGEERAKGNILERFSAQQFPDLHSELNLSSLELGDSALYFCASSVGGTSSTGELFFGEGSRLTVL.